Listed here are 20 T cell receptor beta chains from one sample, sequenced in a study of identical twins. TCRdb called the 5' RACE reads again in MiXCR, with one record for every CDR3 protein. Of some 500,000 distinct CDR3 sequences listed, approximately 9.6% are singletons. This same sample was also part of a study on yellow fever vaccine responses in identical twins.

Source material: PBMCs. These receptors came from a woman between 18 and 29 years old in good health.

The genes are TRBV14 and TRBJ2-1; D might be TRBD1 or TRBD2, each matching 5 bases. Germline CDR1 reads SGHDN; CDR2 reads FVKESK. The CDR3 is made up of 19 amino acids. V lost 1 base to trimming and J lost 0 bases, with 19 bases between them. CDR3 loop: CASSQGIRTGPSSYNEQFF. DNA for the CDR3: TGTGCCAGCAGCCAAGGGATACGAACGGGGCCGAGCTCCTACAATGAGCAGTTCTTC.

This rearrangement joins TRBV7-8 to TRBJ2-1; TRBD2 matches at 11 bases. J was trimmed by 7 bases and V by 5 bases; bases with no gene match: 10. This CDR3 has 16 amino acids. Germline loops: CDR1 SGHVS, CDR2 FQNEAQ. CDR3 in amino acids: CASSLSLAGGPNEQFF. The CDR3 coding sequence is TGTGCCAGCAGCCTAAGCTTAGCGGGGGGGCCAAATGAGCAGTTCTTC.

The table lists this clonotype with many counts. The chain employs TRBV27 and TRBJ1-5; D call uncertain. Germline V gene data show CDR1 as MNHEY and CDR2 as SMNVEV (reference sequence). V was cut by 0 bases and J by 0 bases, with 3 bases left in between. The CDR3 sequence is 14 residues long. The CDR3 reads CASSLSDSNQPQHF. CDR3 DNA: TGTGCCAGCAGTTTATCGGATAGCAATCAGCCCCAGCATTTT.

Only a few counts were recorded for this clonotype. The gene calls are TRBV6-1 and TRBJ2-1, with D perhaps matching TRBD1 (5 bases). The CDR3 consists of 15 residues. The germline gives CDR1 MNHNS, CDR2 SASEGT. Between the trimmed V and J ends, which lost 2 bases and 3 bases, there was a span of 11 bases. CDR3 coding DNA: TGTGCCAGCAGTGAACTAGGGGCTGTCTACAATGAGCAGTTCTTC. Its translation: CASSELGAVYNEQFF.

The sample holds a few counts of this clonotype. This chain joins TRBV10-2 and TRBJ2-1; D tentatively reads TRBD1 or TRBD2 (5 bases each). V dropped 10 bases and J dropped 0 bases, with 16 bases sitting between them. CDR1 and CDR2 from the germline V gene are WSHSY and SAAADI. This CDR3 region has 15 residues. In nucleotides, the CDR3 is TGCGCCATCAGACAGTTAGCGAACTCCTACAATGAGCAGTTCTTC. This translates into CAIRQLANSYNEQFF.

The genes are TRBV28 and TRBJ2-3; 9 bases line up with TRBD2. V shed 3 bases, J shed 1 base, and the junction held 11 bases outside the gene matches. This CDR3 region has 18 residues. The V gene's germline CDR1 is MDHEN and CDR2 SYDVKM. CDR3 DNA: TGTGCCAGCAGTTTGTCGTCTAGCGGGGTTTCGGGCACAGATACGCAGTATTTT. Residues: CASSLSSSGVSGTDTQYF. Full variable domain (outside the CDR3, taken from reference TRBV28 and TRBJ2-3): DVKVTQSSRYLVKRTGEKVFLECVQDMDHENMFWYRQDPGLGLRLIYFSYDVKMKEKGDIPEGYSVSREKKERFSLILESASTNQTSMYLCASSLSSSGVSGTDTQYFGPGTRLTVL.

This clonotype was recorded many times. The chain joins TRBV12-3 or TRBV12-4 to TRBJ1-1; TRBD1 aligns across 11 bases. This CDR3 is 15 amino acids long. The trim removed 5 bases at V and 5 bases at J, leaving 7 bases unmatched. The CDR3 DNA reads TGTGCCAGCAGTCTCGGACAGGGGGCGGCGACTGAAGCTTTCTTT. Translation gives CASSLGQGAATEAFF.

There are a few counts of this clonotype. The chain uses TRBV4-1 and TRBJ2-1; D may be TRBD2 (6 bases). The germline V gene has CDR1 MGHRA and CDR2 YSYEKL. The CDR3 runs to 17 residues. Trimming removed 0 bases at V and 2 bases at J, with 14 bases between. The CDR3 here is CASSQEGSGFAYNEQFF. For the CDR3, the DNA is TGCGCCAGCAGCCAAGAAGGGAGCGGGTTCGCCTACAATGAGCAGTTCTTC.

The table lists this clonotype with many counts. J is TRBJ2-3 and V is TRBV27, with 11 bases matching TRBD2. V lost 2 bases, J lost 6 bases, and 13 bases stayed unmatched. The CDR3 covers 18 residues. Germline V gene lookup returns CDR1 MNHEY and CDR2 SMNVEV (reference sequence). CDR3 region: CASSLQSLLAGVVDTQYF. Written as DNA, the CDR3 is TGTGCCAGCAGTTTACAAAGCCTACTAGCGGGAGTGGTGGATACGCAGTATTTT.

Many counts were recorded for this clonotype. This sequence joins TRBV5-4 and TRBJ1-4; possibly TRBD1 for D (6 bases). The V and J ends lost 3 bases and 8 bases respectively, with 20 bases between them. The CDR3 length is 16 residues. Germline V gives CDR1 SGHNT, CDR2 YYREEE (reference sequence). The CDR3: CASSSTSGGVGEKLFF. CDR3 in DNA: TGTGCCAGCAGCTCAACGTCGGGGGGCGTGGGGGAAAAACTGTTTTTT.

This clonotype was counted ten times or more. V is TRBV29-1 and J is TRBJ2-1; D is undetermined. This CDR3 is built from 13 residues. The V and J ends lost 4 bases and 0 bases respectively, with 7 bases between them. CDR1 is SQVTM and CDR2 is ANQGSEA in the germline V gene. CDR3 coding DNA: TGCAGCGTTGGAACAGTCTCCTACAATGAGCAGTTCTTC. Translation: CSVGTVSYNEQFF.

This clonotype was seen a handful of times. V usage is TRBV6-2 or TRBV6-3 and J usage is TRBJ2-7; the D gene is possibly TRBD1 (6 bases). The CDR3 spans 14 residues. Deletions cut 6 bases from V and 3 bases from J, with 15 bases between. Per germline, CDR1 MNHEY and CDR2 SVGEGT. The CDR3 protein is CASRGTGTIYEQYF. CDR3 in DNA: TGTGCCAGCAGGGGTACCGGGACAATCTACGAGCAGTACTTC.

DNA for the CDR3: TGCAGTGCTAGCGGGGCTACAGATACGCAGTATTTT. This encodes CSASGATDTQYF. The rearrangement uses TRBV20-1 and TRBJ2-3, with D perhaps assigned TRBD1 or TRBD2 (5 bases each). V shed 3 bases and J shed 3 bases, with 7 bases lying between them. The CDR3 runs 12 residues. The germline V gene has CDR1 DFQATT and CDR2 SNEGSKA (reference sequence).

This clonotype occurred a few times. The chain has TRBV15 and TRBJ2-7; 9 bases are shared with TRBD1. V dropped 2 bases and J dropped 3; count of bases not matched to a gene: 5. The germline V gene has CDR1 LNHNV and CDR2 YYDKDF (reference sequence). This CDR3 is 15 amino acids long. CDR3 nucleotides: TGTGCCACCAGCAGATCCCCGGGACAGGGCTACGAGCAGTACTTC. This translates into CATSRSPGQGYEQYF.

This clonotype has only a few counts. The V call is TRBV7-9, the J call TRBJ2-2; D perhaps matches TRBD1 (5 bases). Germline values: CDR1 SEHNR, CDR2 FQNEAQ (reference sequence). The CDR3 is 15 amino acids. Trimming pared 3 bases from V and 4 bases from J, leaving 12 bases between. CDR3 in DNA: TGTGCCAGCAGCTTCCTTCAGGGTGCCACCGGGGAGCTGTTTTTT. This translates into CASSFLQGATGELFF.

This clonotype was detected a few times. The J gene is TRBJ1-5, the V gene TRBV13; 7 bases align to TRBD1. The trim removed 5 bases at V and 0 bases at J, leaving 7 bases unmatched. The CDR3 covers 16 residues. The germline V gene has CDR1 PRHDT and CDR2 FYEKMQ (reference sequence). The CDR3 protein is CASSLRTGSSNQPQHF. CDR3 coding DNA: TGTGCCAGCAGCCTCCGGACAGGAAGTAGCAATCAGCCCCAGCATTTT.

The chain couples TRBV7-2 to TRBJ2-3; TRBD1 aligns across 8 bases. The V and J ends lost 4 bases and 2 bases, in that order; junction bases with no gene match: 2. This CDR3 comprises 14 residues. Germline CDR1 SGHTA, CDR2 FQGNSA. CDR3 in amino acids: CASSWTGTTDTQYF. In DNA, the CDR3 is TGTGCCAGCAGCTGGACAGGGACCACAGATACGCAGTATTTT.

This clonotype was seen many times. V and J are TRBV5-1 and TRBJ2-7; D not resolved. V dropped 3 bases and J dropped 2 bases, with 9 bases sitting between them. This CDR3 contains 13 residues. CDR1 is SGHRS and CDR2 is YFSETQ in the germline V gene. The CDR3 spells CASSSTVTYEQYF. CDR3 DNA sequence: TGCGCCAGCAGCTCAACTGTGACCTACGAGCAGTACTTC.

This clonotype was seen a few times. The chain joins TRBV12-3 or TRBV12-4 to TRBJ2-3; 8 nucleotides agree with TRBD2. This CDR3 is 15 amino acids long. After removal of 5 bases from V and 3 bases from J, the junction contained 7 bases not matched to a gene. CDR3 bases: TGTGCCAGCAGTCCAGAACTAGCGGAGACAGATACGCAGTATTTT. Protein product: CASSPELAETDTQYF.

CDR3 in DNA: TGTGCCAGCAGCCAAGCTGCGACTAGCGGGGGGGTAATGGCCAATGAGCAGTTCTTC. Translating it yields CASSQAATSGGVMANEQFF. This sequence joins TRBV4-2 and TRBJ2-1; 14 bases agree with TRBD2. With 1 base clipped from V and 6 bases from J, the junction kept 11 bases outside the gene matches. Per germline, CDR1 LGHNA and CDR2 YNFKEQ. The CDR3 sequence is 19 residues long.